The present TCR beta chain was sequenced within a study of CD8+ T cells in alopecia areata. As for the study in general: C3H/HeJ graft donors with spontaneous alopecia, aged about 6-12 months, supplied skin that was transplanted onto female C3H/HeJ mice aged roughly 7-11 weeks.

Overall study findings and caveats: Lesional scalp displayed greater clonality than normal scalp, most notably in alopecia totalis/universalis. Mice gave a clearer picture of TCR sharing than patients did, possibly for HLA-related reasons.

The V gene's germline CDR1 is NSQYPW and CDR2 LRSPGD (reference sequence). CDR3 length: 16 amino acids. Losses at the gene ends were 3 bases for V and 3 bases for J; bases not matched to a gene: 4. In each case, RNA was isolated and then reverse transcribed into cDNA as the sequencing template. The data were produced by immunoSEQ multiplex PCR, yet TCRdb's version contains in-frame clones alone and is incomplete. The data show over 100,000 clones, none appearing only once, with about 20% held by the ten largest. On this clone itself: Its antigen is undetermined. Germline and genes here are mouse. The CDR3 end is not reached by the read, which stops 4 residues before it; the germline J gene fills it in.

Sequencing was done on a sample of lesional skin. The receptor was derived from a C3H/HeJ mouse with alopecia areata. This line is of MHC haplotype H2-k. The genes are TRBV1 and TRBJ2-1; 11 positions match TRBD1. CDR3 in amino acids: CTCSAGGTGGYAEQFF. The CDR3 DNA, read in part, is TGCACCTGCAGTGCGGGCGGGACAGGGGGCTATGCT.